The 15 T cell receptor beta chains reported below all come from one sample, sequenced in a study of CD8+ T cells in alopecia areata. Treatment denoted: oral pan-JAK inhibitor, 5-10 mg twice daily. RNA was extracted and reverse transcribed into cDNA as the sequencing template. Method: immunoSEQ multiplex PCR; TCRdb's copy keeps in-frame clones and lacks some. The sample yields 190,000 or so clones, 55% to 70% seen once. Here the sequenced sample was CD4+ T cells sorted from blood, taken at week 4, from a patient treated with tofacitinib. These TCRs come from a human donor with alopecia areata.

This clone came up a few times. As DNA, the CDR3 is TGTGCCAGCAGAAAGGGCACCGGGGAGCTGTTTTTT. Its protein product is CASRKGTGELFF. V is TRBV28 and J is TRBJ2-2; D remains ambiguous. Germline CDR1 is MDHEN and CDR2 is SYDVKM. V lost 6 bases and J 4 bases, leaving 6 bases between the germline ends. The CDR3 consists of 12 residues. Supplemented by reference TRBV28 and TRBJ2-2, the full variable domain reads DVKVTQSSRYLVKRTGEKVFLECVQDMDHENMFWYRQDPGLGLRLIYFSYDVKMKEKGDIPEGYSVSREKKERFSLILESASTNQTSMYLCASRKGTGELFFGEGSRLTVL.

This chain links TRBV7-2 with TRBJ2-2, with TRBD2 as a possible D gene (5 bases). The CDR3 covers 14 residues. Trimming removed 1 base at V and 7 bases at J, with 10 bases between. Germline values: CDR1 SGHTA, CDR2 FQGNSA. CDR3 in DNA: TGTGCCAGCAGCTTAGGCGGGCGCGGCGGGGAGCTGTTTTTT. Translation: CASSLGGRGGELFF.

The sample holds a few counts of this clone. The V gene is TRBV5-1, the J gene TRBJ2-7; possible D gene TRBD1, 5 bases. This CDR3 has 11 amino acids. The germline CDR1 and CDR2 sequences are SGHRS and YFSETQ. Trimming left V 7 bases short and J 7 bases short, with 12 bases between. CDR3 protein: CASRVGEEQYF. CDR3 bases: TGCGCCAGCCGAGTAGGGGAAGAGCAGTACTTC.

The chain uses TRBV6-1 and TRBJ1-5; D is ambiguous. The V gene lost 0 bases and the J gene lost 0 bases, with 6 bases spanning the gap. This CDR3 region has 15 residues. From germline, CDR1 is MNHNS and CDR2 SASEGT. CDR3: CASSEATGSNQPQHF. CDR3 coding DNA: TGTGCCAGCAGTGAAGCCACGGGTAGCAATCAGCCCCAGCATTTT.

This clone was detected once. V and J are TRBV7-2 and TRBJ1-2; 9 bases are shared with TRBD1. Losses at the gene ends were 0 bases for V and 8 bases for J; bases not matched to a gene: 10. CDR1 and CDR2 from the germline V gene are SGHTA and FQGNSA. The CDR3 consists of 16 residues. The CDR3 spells CASSLALQDRGNGYTF. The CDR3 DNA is TGTGCCAGCAGCTTAGCGCTACAGGACAGGGGTAACGGCTACACCTTC.

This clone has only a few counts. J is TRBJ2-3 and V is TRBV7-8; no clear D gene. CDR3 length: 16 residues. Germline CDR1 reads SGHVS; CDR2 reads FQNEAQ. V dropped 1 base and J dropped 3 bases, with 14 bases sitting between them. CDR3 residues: CASSLGSVSRTDTQYF. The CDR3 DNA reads TGTGCCAGCAGCTTAGGCAGCGTTAGTAGGACAGATACGCAGTATTTT.

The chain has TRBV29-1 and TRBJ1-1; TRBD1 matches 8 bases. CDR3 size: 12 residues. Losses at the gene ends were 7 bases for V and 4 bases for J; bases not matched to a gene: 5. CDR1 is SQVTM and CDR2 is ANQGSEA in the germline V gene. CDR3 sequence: CSAGQGGTEAFF. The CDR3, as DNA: TGCAGCGCCGGACAGGGAGGCACTGAAGCTTTCTTT.

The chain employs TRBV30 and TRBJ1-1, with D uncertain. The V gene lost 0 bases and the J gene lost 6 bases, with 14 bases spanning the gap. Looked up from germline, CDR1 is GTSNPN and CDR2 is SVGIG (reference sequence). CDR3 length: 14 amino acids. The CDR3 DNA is TGTGCCTGGAGTGTATCAAGGGTTCGGGCTGAAGCTTTCTTT. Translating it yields CAWSVSRVRAEAFF.

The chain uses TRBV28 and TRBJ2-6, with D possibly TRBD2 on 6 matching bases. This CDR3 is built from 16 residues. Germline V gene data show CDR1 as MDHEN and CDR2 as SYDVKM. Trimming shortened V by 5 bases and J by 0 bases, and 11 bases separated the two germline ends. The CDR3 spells CASSAPGLSGANVLTF. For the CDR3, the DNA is TGTGCCAGCAGTGCTCCGGGACTCTCTGGGGCCAACGTCCTGACTTTC.

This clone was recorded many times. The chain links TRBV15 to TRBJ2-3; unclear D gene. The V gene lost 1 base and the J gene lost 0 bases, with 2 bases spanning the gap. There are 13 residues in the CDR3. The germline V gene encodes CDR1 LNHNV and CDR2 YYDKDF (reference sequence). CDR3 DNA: TGTGCCACCAGCAGAGCTAGCACAGATACGCAGTATTTT. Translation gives CATSRASTDTQYF.

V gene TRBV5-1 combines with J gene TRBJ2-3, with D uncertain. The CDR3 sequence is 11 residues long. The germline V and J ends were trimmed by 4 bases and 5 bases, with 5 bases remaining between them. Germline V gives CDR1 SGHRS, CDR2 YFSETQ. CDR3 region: CASSAVDTQYF. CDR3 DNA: TGCGCCAGCAGCGCGGTAGATACGCAGTATTTT. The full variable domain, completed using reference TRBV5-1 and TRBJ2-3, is KAGVTQTPRYLIKTRGQQVTLSCSPISGHRSVSWYQQTPGQGLQFLFEYFSETQRNKGNFPGRFSGRQFSNSRSEMNVSTLELGDSALYLCASSAVDTQYFGPGTRLTVL.

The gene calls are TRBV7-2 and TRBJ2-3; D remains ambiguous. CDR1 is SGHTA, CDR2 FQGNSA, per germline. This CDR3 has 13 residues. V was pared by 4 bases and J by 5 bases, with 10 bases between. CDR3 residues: CASSSHTRDTQYF. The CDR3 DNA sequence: TGTGCCAGCAGCTCACACACCCGAGATACGCAGTATTTT.

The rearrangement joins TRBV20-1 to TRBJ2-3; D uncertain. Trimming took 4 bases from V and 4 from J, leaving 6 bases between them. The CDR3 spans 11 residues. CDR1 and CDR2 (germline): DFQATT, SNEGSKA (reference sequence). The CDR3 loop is CSATWADTQYF. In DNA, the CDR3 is TGCAGTGCTACATGGGCAGATACGCAGTATTTT.

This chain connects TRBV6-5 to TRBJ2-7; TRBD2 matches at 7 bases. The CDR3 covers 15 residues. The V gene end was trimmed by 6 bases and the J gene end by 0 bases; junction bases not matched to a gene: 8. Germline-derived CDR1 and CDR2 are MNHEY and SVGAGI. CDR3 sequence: CASSRGGGSSYEQYF. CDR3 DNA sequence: TGTGCCAGCAGCCGCGGGGGTGGGAGCTCCTACGAGCAGTACTTC.

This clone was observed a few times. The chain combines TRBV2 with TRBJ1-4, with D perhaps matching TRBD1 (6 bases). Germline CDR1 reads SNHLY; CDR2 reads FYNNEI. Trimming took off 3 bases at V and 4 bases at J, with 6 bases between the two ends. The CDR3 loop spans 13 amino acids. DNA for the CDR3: TGTGCCAGCAGTGAGGACAGTAATGAAAAACTGTTTTTT. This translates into CASSEDSNEKLFF.